These 3 T cell receptor beta chains share one sample of origin, sequenced in a study of post-analysis software for immune sequencing data. Study-wide results and caveats: Five TRBV segments, TRBV5-6, TRBV5-1 and TRBV20-1 among them, were found more frequent in patients than controls.

These receptors lack a known antigen. The library was made from cDNA and included unique molecular identifiers. In TCRdb, the PCR reads were re-called with MiXCR into one record per CDR3 protein. Of some 240,000 distinct CDR3 sequences listed, 35% to 40% are singletons. The source material was blood. Source of these receptors: a girl between 10 and 17 years old with multiple sclerosis.

This rearrangement joins TRBV20-1 to TRBJ2-5, with D tentatively TRBD1 (6 bases). From germline, CDR1 is DFQATT and CDR2 SNEGSKA (reference sequence). The V gene lost 4 bases and the J gene lost 5 bases, with 11 bases spanning the gap. The CDR3 is made up of 12 amino acids. The CDR3 is CSANRVDETQYF. CDR3 in DNA: TGCAGTGCTAACAGGGTTGATGAGACCCAGTACTTC.

V and J are TRBV27 and TRBJ1-2; D may be TRBD1 (5 bases). The CDR3 is 13 amino acids. CDR1 and CDR2 (germline): MNHEY, SMNVEV (reference sequence). With 2 bases removed from V and 5 bases from J, the gap between germline ends came to 9 bases. The CDR3 nucleotides read TGTGCCAGCAGTTTACAGGGCCAATATGGCTACACCTTC. It encodes CASSLQGQYGYTF.

This clonotype was detected many times. The chain couples TRBV20-1 to TRBJ2-1; a possible D gene is TRBD1 (8 bases). V was pared by 0 bases and J by 7 bases, with 19 bases between. Per the germline V gene, CDR1 is DFQATT and CDR2 is SNEGSKA (reference sequence). The CDR3 is made up of 16 amino acids. The CDR3 reads CSAREKGQGGLNEQFF. CDR3 in DNA: TGCAGTGCTAGAGAGAAAGGACAGGGAGGGTTGAATGAGCAGTTCTTC.